Listed here are 13 T cell receptor beta chains from one sample, sequenced in a study of blood T cell repertoires in COVID-19. Produced via immunoSEQ multiplex PCR; TCRdb's table is partial and in-frame only. The data hold about 90,000 clones, with approximately 80% observed a single time. Source material: peripheral blood. The receptors here all came from a man between 65 and 85 years old with acute or convalescent COVID-19.

Turning to this clone: Other DNA sequences in the sample encode the same CDR3. The V gene is TRBV4-1, the J gene TRBJ1-1; D perhaps matches TRBD1 (5 bases). The CDR3 loop spans 13 amino acids. The germline CDR1 and CDR2 sequences are MGHRA and YSYEKL. Trimming took 4 bases from V and 0 from J, leaving 6 bases between them. The chain's CDR3 is CASSPQVNTEAFF. The CDR3 nucleotides are TGCGCCAGCAGCCCACAGGTGAACACTGAAGCTTTCTTT.

The rearrangement uses TRBV7-2 and TRBJ1-2, with 7 bases aligning to TRBD1. With V trimmed by 5 bases and J by 4 bases, 10 bases remained unmatched. There are 15 residues in the CDR3. Germline CDR1 reads SGHTA; CDR2 reads FQGNSA. The CDR3 coding sequence is TGTGCCAGCAGCCAAGCAGGGGGAACGGCCTATGGCTACACCTTC. Protein sequence: CASSQAGGTAYGYTF.

The chain uses TRBV3-1 (or the pseudogene TRBV3-2) and TRBJ2-1; 10 bases line up with TRBD2. This CDR3 is built from 14 residues. V lost 4 bases, J lost 6 bases, and 3 bases stayed unmatched. Looked up from germline, CDR1 is LGHDT and CDR2 is YNNKEL (reference sequence). CDR3 region: CASSRAGGPNEQFF. The CDR3 region has the DNA TGTGCCAGCAGCCGAGCGGGAGGGCCCAATGAGCAGTTCTTC.

This chain connects TRBV30 to TRBJ1-1; possibly TRBD1 for D (6 bases). CDR1 and CDR2 from the germline V gene are GTSNPN and SVGIG (reference sequence). V was pared by 2 bases and J by 0 bases, with 16 bases between. CDR3 length: 16 residues. CDR3 DNA sequence: TGTGCCTGGAGTCAGGGGATAAGCGCTATGAACACTGAAGCTTTCTTT. Translation gives CAWSQGISAMNTEAFF. Drawing the rest from reference TRBV30 and TRBJ1-1, the complete variable domain is SQTIHQWPATLVQPVGSPLSLECTVEGTSNPNLYWYRQAAGRGLQLLFYSVGIGQISSEVPQNLSASRPQDRQFILSSKKLLLSDSGFYLCAWSQGISAMNTEAFFGQGTRLTVV.

This clone has a handful of counts. The genes are TRBV19 and TRBJ1-6; D possibly corresponds to TRBD1 (6 bases). V lost 6 bases and J lost 9, with 15 bases in between. The CDR3 covers 14 residues. From germline, CDR1 is LNHDA and CDR2 SQIVND (reference sequence). The CDR3 protein is CASRPQGLGSPLHF. In DNA form, the CDR3 reads TGTGCCAGTAGGCCACAGGGTTTAGGTTCACCCCTCCACTTT.

The chain links TRBV19 to TRBJ2-5; D might be TRBD1 (6 bases). V shed 6 bases and J shed 4 bases, with 12 bases lying between them. CDR1 and CDR2 (germline): LNHDA, SQIVND (reference sequence). This CDR3 region has 13 residues. The CDR3 here is CASRGHGSETQYF. CDR3 nucleotides: TGTGCCAGTAGGGGACACGGCTCAGAGACCCAGTACTTC.

This chain uses TRBV7-2 with TRBJ2-3; TRBD1 aligns across 10 bases. J gave up 5 bases and V 1 base, and 6 bases lay outside the gene matches. The CDR3 sequence is 16 residues long. The germline CDR1 and CDR2 sequences are SGHTA and FQGNSA. CDR3 amino acids: CASSLGGTGVVDTQYF. CDR3 nucleotides: TGTGCCAGCAGCTTAGGTGGGACAGGGGTAGTAGATACGCAGTATTTT.

This clone turned up a few times. The V call is TRBV7-3, the J call TRBJ1-2, with 8 bases lining up with TRBD1. V gave up 5 bases and J gave up 7 bases; unmatched junction bases: 6. Germline values: CDR1 SGHTA, CDR2 FQGTGA. The CDR3 is made up of 13 amino acids. CDR3 residues: CASSPGQGAGYTF. The CDR3, as DNA: TGTGCCAGCAGCCCTGGACAGGGTGCTGGCTACACCTTC.

The chain links TRBV2 to TRBJ2-4; D is perhaps TRBD1 (6 bases). The CDR3 is 15 residues long. Trimming stripped 6 bases from V and 8 bases from J, with 20 bases between. Germline CDR1 reads SNHLY; CDR2 reads FYNNEI. The CDR3 nucleotides read TGTGCCAGCAGAATCCGGGACACAGCTACGGACATTCAGTACTTC. Protein: CASRIRDTATDIQYF.

The J gene is TRBJ2-2, the V gene TRBV7-9; D might be TRBD1 (5 bases). V was clipped by 7 bases and J by 7 bases, with 16 bases between them. The CDR3 is made up of 14 amino acids. CDR1 and CDR2 (germline): SEHNR, FQNEAQ (reference sequence). CDR3 region: CASTPDNSYGELFF. The DNA of the CDR3 is TGTGCCAGCACCCCGGACAACTCGTACGGGGAGCTGTTTTTT.

This clone has only a few counts. The chain recombines TRBV7-3 with TRBJ2-1; 7 bases agree with TRBD1. Germline V gene data show CDR1 as SGHTA and CDR2 as FQGTGA. J gave up 2 bases and V 3 bases, and 1 base lay outside the gene matches. There are 14 residues in the CDR3. The CDR3 region is CASSLTGPYNEQFF. CDR3 DNA: TGTGCCAGCAGCTTGACAGGGCCCTACAATGAGCAGTTCTTC.

This sequence joins TRBV28 and TRBJ1-2; 11 bases line up with TRBD1. This CDR3 is built from 14 residues. Per the germline V gene, CDR1 is MDHEN and CDR2 is SYDVKM. J lost 8 bases, V lost 6 bases, and 8 bases had no gene match. CDR3 protein: CASSPTGTGGGYTF. The CDR3 DNA follows: TGTGCCAGCAGCCCTACCGGGACAGGGGGAGGCTACACCTTC.

This clone was observed a single time. The rearrangement uses TRBV5-5 and TRBJ2-7, with D perhaps TRBD2 (6 bases). The germline V and J ends were trimmed by 3 bases and 3 bases, with 13 bases remaining between them. Per the germline V gene, CDR1 is SGHKS and CDR2 is YYEKEE (reference sequence). The CDR3 is 14 amino acids. The CDR3 region has the DNA TGTGCCAGCAGCTCGGGACTCGGGCTCTACGAGCAGTACGTC. Its protein product is CASSSGLGLYEQYV.